This T cell receptor beta chain is from a study of blood T cells in healthy people across ages. Background on the study: The capture of about one barcoded beta molecule per two T cells was achieved by template switching. Findings and caveats of the study: Estimates drawn from one million T cells were deemed to understate diversity.

In this sample, this clonotype turned up a few times. No antigen is known for it. It was with a sample-barcoded 5' primer and a J-beta primer mix that a second PCR of about 7 to 12 cycles was run. From the 5' RACE reads, TCRdb called clonotypes with MiXCR, one entry per CDR3 protein. Of some 1,000,000 distinct CDR3 sequences in the sample, almost 25% are singletons; the top ten hold less than 0.85%. The CDR3 consists of 13 residues. In germline, CDR1 is MGHDK, CDR2 SYGVNS. V was clipped by 4 bases and J by 13 bases; unmatched bases: 7. The same sample was also studied in work on T cells of mothers and their children. That work adds: Three healthy Caucasian mothers served as donors, and their six children did as well.

The specimen sequenced was blood. The chain uses TRBV25-1 and TRBJ1-5; TRBD1 matches 10 bases. The TCR comes from a girl aged 2 to 10 in good health. The CDR3 loop is CASSGQGAQHQHF. In nucleotides, the CDR3 is TGTGCCAGCAGTGGACAGGGGGCGCAGCATCAGCATTTT. The whole variable domain, filled in from reference TRBV25-1 and TRBJ1-5, reads EADIYQTPRYLVIGTGKKITLECSQTMGHDKMYWYQQDPGMELHLIHYSYGVNSTEKGDLSSESTVSRIRTEHFPLTLESARPSHTSQYLCASSGQGAQHQHFGDGTRLSIL.